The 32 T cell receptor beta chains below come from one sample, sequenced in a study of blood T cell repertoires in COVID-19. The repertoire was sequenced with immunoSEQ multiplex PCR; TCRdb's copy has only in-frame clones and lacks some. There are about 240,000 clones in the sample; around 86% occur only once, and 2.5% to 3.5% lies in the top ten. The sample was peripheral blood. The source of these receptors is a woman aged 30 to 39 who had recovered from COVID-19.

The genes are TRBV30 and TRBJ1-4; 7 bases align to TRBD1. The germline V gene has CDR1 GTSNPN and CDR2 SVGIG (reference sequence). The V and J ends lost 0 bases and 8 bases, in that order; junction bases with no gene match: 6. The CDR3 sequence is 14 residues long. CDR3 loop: CAWSVPGTEEKLFF. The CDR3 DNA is TGTGCCTGGAGTGTACCCGGGACAGAGGAAAAACTGTTTTTT.

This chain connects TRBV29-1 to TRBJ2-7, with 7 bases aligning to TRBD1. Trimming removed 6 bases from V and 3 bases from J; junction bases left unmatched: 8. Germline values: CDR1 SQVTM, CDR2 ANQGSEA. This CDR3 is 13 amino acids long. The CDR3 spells CSVMTGNIYEQYF. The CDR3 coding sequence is TGCAGCGTGATGACAGGGAACATCTACGAGCAGTACTTC.

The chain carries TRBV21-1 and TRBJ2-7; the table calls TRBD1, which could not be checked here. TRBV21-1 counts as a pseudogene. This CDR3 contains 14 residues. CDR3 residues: CASSTRDREYEQYF. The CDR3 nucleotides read TGTGCCAGCAGCACCCGGGACAGGGAATACGAGCAGTACTTC.

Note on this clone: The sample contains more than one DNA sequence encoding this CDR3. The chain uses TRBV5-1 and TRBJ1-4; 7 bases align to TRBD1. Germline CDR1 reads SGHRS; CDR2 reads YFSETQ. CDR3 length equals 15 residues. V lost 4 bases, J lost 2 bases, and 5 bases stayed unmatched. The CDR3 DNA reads TGCGCCAGCAGCGGTGAGGGGGCGACTAATGAAAAACTGTTTTTT. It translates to CASSGEGATNEKLFF.

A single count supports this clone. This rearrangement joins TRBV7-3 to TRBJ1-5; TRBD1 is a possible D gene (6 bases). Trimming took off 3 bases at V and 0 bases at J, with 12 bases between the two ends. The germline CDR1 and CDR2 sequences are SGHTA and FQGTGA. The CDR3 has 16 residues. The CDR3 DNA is TGTGCCAGCAGCTTCCCAAGGGGGGGTAGCAATCAGCCCCAGCATTTT. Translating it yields CASSFPRGGSNQPQHF.

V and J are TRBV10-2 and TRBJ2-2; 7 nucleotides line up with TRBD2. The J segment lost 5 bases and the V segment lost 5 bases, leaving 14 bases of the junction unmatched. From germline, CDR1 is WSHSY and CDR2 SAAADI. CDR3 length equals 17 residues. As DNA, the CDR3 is TGCGCCAGCAGTTCAGCCGGGACTACTCATCGTACCGGGGAGCTGTTTTTT. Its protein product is CASSSAGTTHRTGELFF.

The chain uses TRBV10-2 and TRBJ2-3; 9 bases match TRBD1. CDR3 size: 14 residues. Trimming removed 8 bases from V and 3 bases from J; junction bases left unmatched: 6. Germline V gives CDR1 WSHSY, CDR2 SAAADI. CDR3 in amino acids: CASFSGQGTDTQYF. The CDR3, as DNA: TGCGCCAGCTTTTCGGGACAGGGTACAGATACGCAGTATTTT.

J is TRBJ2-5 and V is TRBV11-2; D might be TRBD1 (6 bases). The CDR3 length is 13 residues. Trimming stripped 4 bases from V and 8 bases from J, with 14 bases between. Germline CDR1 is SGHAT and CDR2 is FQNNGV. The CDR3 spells CASSSRSGVTQYF. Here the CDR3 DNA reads TGTGCCAGCAGCTCCAGATCAGGGGTAACCCAGTACTTC.

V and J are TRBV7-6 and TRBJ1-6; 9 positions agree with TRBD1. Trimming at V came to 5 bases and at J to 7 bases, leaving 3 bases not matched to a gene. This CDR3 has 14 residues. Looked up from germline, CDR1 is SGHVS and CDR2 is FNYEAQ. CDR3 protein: CASSKTGGNSPLHF. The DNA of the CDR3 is TGTGCCAGCAGCAAAACAGGGGGCAATTCACCCCTCCACTTT.

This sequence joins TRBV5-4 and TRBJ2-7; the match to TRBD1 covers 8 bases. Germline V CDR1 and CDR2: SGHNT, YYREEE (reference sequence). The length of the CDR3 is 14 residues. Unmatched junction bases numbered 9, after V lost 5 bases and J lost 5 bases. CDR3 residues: CASSKDRGVNEQYF. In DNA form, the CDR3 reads TGTGCCAGCAGTAAAGACAGGGGTGTGAACGAGCAGTACTTC. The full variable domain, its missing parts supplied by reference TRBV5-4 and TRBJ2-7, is ETGVTQSPTHLIKTRGQQVTLRCSSQSGHNTVSWYQQALGQGPQFIFQYYREEENGRGNFPPRFSGLQFPNYSSELNVNALELDDSALYLCASSKDRGVNEQYFGPGTRLTVT.

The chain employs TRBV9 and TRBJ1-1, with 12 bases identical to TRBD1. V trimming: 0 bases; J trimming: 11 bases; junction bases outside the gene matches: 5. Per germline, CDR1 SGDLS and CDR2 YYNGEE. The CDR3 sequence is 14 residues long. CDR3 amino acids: CASSVVWDRGQAFF. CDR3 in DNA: TGTGCCAGCAGCGTAGTGTGGGACAGGGGGCAGGCTTTCTTT.

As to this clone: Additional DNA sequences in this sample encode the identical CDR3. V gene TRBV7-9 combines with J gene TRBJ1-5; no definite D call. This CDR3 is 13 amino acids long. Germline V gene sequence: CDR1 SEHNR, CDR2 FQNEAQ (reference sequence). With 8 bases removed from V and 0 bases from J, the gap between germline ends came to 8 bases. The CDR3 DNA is TGTGCCAGCTCTCGGGATAGCAATCAGCCCCAGCATTTT. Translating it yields CASSRDSNQPQHF.

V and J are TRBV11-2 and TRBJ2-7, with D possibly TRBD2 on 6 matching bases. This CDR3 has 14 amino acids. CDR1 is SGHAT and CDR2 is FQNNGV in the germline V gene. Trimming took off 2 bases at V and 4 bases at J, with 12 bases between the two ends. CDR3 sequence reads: CASSLSGGEYEQYF. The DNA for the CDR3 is TGTGCCAGCAGCTTATCCGGCGGGGAGTACGAGCAGTACTTC.

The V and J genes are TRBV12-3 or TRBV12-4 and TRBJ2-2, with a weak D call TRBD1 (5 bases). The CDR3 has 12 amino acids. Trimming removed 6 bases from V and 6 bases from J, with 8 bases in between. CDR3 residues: CASRIRAGELFF. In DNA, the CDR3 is TGTGCCAGCAGAATCAGGGCCGGGGAGCTGTTTTTT.

CDR3 residues: CASSIAGVNNEQFF. The CDR3 DNA follows: TGCGCCAGCTCGATAGCGGGGGTTAACAATGAGCAGTTCTTC. The V gene is TRBV4-1, the J gene TRBJ2-1, with 9 nucleotides matching TRBD2. The V segment lost 8 bases and the J segment 5 bases; nucleotides outside the gene matches: 7. This CDR3 region has 14 residues. Looked up from germline, CDR1 is MGHRA and CDR2 is YSYEKL.

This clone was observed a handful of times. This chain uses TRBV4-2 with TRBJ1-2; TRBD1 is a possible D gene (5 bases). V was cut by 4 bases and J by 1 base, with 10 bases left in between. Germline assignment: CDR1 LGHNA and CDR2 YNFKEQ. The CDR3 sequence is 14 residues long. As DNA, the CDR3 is TGTGCCAGCAGCCTCCAGGGTAATAACTATGGCTACACCTTC. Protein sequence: CASSLQGNNYGYTF.

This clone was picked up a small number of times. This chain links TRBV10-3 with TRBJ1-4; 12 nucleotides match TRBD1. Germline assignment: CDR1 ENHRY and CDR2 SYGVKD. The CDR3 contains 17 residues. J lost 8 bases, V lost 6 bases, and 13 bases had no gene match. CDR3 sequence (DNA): TGTGCCATCAGGAAGGGGGGGACAGGGGGCGTCGGAGAAAAACTGTTTTTT. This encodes CAIRKGGTGGVGEKLFF.

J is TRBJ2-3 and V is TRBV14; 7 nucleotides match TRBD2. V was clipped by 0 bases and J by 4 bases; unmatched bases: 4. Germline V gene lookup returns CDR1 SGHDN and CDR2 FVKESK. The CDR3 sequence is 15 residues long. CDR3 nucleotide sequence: TGTGCCAGCAGCCAAGAAATTGGGGGGGCAGATACGCAGTATTTT. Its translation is CASSQEIGGADTQYF. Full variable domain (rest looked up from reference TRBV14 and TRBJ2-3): EAGVTQFPSHSVIEKGQTVTLRCDPISGHDNLYWYRRVMGKEIKFLLHFVKESKQDESGMPNNRFLAERTGGTYSTLKVQPAELEDSGVYFCASSQEIGGADTQYFGPGTRLTVL.

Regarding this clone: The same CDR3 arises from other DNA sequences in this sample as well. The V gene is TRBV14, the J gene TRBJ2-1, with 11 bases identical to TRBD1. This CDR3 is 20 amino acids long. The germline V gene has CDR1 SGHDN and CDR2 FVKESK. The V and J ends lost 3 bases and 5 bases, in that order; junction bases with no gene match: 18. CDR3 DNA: TGTGCCAGCAGCCAGGATACCCCGGACAGGGGGCTCGTACTGAACAATGAGCAGTTCTTC. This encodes CASSQDTPDRGLVLNNEQFF.

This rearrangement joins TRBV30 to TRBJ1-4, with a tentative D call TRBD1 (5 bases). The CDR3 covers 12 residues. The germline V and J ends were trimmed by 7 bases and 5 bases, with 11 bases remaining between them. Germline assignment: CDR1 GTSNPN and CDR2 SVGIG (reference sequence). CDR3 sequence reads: CALDRGNEKLFF. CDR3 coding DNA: TGTGCCTTAGATCGGGGGAATGAAAAACTGTTTTTT.

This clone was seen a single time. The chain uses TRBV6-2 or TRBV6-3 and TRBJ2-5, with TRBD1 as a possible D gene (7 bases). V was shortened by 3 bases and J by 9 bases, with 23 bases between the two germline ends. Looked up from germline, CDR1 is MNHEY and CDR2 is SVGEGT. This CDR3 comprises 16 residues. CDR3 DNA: TGTGCCAGCAGTTATGGGGGGACAGCCTTTCAAGGGCCCCAGTACTTC. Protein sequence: CASSYGGTAFQGPQYF.

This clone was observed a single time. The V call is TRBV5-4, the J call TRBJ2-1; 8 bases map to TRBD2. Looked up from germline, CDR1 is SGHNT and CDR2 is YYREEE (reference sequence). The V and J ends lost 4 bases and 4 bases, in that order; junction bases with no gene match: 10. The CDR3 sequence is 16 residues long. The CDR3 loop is CASSNDLAGRYNEQFF. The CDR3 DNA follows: TGTGCCAGCAGCAACGACCTAGCGGGCCGATACAATGAGCAGTTCTTC.

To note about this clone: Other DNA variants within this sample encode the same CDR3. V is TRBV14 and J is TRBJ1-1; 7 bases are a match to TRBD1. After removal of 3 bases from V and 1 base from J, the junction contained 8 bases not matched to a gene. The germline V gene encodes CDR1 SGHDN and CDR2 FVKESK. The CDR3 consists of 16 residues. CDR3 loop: CASSQIHRGPNTEAFF. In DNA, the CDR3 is TGTGCCAGCAGCCAGATCCACAGGGGCCCGAACACTGAAGCTTTCTTT.

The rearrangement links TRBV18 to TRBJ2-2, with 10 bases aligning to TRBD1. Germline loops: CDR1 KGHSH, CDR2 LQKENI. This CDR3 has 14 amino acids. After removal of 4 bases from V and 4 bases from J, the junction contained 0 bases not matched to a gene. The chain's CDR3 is CASSRDRGTGELFF. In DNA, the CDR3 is TGTGCCAGCTCACGGGACAGGGGCACCGGGGAGCTGTTTTTT.

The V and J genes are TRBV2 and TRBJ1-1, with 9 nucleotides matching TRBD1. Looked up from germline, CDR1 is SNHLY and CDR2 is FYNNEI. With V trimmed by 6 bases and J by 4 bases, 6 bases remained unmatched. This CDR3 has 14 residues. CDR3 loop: CASSLQGAGTEAFF. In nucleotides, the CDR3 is TGTGCCAGCAGCCTACAGGGGGCGGGCACTGAAGCTTTCTTT.

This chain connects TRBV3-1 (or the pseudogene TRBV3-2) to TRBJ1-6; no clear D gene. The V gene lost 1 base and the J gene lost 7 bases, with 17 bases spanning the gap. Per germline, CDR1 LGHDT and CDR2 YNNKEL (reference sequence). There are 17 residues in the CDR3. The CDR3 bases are TGTGCCAGCAGCCAAGGTTCCGCAGGTTCGACGAATTCACCCCTCCACTTT. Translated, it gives CASSQGSAGSTNSPLHF.

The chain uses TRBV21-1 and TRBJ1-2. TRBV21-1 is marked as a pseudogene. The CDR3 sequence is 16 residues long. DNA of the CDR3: TGTGCCAGCAGCAGGGGTACATTAAACGGGGACTATGGCTACACCTTC. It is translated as CASSRGTLNGDYGYTF.

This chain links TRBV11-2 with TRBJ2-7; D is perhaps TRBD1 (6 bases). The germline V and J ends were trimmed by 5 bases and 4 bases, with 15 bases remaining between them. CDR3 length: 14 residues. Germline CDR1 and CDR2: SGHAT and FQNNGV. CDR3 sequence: CASSQHRDRYEQYF. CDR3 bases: TGTGCCAGCAGCCAACACAGGGATAGATACGAGCAGTACTTC.

The CDR3: CASSPRTPSGDTQYF. The CDR3, as DNA: TGTGCCAGCAGCCCCCGGACTCCCTCGGGCGATACGCAGTATTTT. The genes are TRBV3-1 (or the pseudogene TRBV3-2) and TRBJ2-3; possible D gene TRBD2, 5 bases. The germline V gene has CDR1 LGHDT and CDR2 YNNKEL (reference sequence). V was clipped by 4 bases and J by 6 bases, with 17 bases between them. There are 15 residues in the CDR3.

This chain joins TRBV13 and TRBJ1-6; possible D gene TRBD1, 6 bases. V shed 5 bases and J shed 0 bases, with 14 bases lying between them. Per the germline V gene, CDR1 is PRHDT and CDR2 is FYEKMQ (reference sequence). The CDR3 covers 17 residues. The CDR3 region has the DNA TGTGCCAGCAGCGGTCAACAGGGCGTCTCCTATAATTCACCCCTCCACTTT. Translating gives CASSGQQGVSYNSPLHF.

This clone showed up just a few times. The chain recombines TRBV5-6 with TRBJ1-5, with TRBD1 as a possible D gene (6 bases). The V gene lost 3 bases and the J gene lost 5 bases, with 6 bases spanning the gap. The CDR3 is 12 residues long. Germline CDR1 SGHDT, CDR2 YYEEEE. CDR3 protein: CASSSGDQPQHF. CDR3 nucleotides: TGTGCCAGCAGCTCAGGGGATCAGCCCCAGCATTTT.

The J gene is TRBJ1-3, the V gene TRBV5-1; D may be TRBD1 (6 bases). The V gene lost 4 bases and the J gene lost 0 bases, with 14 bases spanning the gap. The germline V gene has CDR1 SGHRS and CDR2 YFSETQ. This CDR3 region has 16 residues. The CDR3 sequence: CASSPRQVNSGNTIYF. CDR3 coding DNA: TGCGCCAGCAGCCCGAGACAGGTGAACTCTGGAAACACCATATATTTT.